This T cell receptor beta chain was identified in a study of shared clonotypes between healthy human individuals. About the research overall: Researchers assigned three CD4 naive, three CD4 memory, two CD8 naive and one CD8 memory plate to each donor. Study-wide points: Genetic and exposure-history diversity was limited by the few donors. Among several donors, roughly 5.4% of naive CD4 clonotypes were found in common.

Sequenced by immunoSEQ multiplex PCR; TCRdb stores in-frame clones only, minus some. The table has around 2,000,000 clones, approximately 95% seen once. As regards this clone: Its antigen remains unknown.

Naivety among CD8 cells was defined by CD45RO negativity and positive CCR7 selection, thereby excluding terminally differentiated effector memory CD45RA+ cells. Input material: naive CD8+ T cells sorted from blood. The receptor was derived from a young man in good health.

CDR3 loop: CASRNRGANTEAFF. CDR3 bases: TGTGCCAGCAGGAACAGGGGGGCGAACACTGAAGCTTTCTTT. The chain uses TRBV27 and TRBJ1-1; 8 bases line up with TRBD1. The CDR3 consists of 14 residues. The germline gives CDR1 MNHEY, CDR2 SMNVEV (reference sequence). Trimming cost V 6 bases and J 1 base; bases outside gene matches: 4.